The T cell receptor (beta chain) under discussion was sequenced for a study of control samples from healthy donors and cancer patients. The method was immunoSEQ multiplex PCR; TCRdb's version includes in-frame clones alone and lacks a portion of them. Of approximately 160,000 clones listed, about 91% are singletons. V was clipped by 1 base and J by 3 bases, with 12 bases between them. The germline CDR1 and CDR2 sequences are MGHRA and YSYEKL. The CDR3 is 16 residues long. Sequencing used blood. This sequence originates from a woman aged 40 to 49 in good health. J is TRBJ1-4 and V is TRBV4-1; D gene uncertain. In DNA form, the CDR3 reads TGCGCCAGCAGCCAAGGTCTTCTTGCCGCTAATGAAAAACTGTTTTTT. Translating it yields CASSQGLLAANEKLFF.